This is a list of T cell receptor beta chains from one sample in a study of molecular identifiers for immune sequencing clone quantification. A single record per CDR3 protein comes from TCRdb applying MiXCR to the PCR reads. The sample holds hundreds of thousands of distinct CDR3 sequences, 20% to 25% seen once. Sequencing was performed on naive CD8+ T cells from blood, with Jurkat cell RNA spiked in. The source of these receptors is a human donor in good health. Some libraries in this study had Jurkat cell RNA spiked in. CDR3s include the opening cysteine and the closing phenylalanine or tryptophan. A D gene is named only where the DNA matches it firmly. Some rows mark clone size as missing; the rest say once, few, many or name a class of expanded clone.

CDR3: CASSLLEPPEAFF; DNA: TGTGCCAGCAGCCTACTAGAACCGCCCGAAGCTTTCTTT; J: TRBJ1-1; size: many; D: NA; V: TRBV7-2; length: 13
CDR3: CASSPGTHDYEQYF; DNA: TGCGCCAGCAGCCCCGGGACCCACGACTACGAGCAGTACTTC; J: TRBJ2-7; size: many; D: NA; V: TRBV4-3; length: 14
CDR3: CASSQGQGVSYNEQFF; DNA: TGCGCCAGCAGCCAAGGACAGGGGGTCTCCTACAATGAGCAGTTCTTC; J: TRBJ2-1; size: NA; D: TRBD1; V: TRBV4-1; length: 16
CDR3: CASSQGFLDNQPQHF; DNA: TGTGCCAGCAGTCAAGGGTTTCTTGACAATCAGCCCCAGCATTTT; J: TRBJ1-5; size: NA; D: NA; V: TRBV28; length: 15
CDR3: CASRSDGGSGNTTYF; DNA: TGTGCCAGCAGATCAGACGGGGGCTCTGGAAACACCACATATTTT; J: TRBJ1-3; size: NA; D: NA; V: TRBV11-2; length: 15
CDR3: CASSYSYGSEAFF; DNA: TGTGCCAGCAGTTACTCGTATGGCTCTGAAGCTTTCTTT; J: TRBJ1-1; size: many; D: NA; V: TRBV6-2/TRBV6-3; length: 13
CDR3: CASSLTPWGAQYF; DNA: TGTGCCAGCAGTTTAACCCCATGGGGAGCCCAGTACTTC; J: TRBJ2-5; size: many; D: NA; V: TRBV12-3/TRBV12-4; length: 13
CDR3: CASSPTGFFEQFF; DNA: TGTGCCAGTAGCCCGACTGGATTCTTCGAGCAGTTCTTC; J: TRBJ2-1; size: NA; D: NA; V: TRBV19; length: 13
CDR3: CASSGAKNTQYF; DNA: TGTGCCAGCAGCGGAGCCAAAAACACTCAGTACTTC; J: TRBJ2-4; size: NA; D: NA; V: TRBV9; length: 12
CDR3: CSARPGPSGDYNEQFF; DNA: TGCAGCGCCCGGCCAGGGCCTAGCGGGGACTACAATGAGCAGTTCTTC; J: TRBJ2-1; size: many; D: TRBD2; V: TRBV29-1; length: 16
CDR3: CSVEPGASGSKQFF; DNA: TGCAGCGTTGAACCTGGTGCTAGCGGTTCAAAGCAGTTCTTC; J: TRBJ2-1; size: few; D: TRBD2; V: TRBV29-1; length: 14
CDR3: CASSPGLARGTDTQYF; DNA: TGTGCCAGCAGCCCCGGACTAGCGCGGGGCACAGATACGCAGTATTTT; J: TRBJ2-3; size: few; D: TRBD2; V: TRBV3-1; length: 16
CDR3: CSARNRVFAAYNEQFF; DNA: TGCAGTGCTAGAAACAGGGTCTTTGCGGCCTACAATGAGCAGTTCTTC; J: TRBJ2-1; size: many; D: NA; V: TRBV20-1; length: 16
CDR3: CASSPPGQGNNSPLHF; DNA: TGTGCCAGCAGCCCCCCGGGACAGGGAAATAATTCACCCCTCCACTTT; J: TRBJ1-6; size: few; D: TRBD1; V: TRBV9; length: 16
CDR3: CASSPISGAFPQHF; DNA: TGTGCCAGCAGTCCCATCTCAGGCGCCTTTCCCCAGCATTTT; J: TRBJ1-5; size: many; D: NA; V: TRBV6-2/TRBV6-3; length: 14
CDR3: CASRTADTEAFF; DNA: TGTGCCAGCAGGACGGCGGATACTGAAGCTTTCTTT; J: TRBJ1-1; size: many; D: NA; V: TRBV27; length: 12
CDR3: CASSLSFWDRAYEQYF; DNA: TGTGCCAGCAGTTTGAGTTTTTGGGACAGGGCCTACGAGCAGTACTTC; J: TRBJ2-7; size: many; D: TRBD1; V: TRBV28; length: 16
CDR3: CASSPPGHLAKNIQYF; DNA: TGTGCCAGCAGTCCACCGGGACACCTAGCCAAAAACATTCAGTACTTC; J: TRBJ2-4; size: many; D: NA; V: TRBV28; length: 16
CDR3: CASSTGQGALYEQCF; DNA: TGTGCCAGCAGCACGGGACAGGGGGCGTTGTACGAGCAGTGCTTC; J: TRBJ2-7; size: NA; D: TRBD1; V: TRBV13; length: 15
CDR3: CASSSSGSNTEAFF; DNA: TGTGCCAGCAGTTCTTCAGGGTCGAACACTGAAGCTTTCTTT; J: TRBJ1-1; size: few; D: NA; V: TRBV27; length: 14
CDR3: CASSPGRGYGYTF; DNA: TGTGCCAGCAGTCCTGGAAGGGGCTATGGCTACACCTTC; J: TRBJ1-2; size: few; D: NA; V: TRBV27; length: 13
CDR3: CASSVPGIQETQYF; DNA: TGTGCCAGCAGCGTACCAGGGATACAAGAGACCCAGTACTTC; J: TRBJ2-5; size: many; D: NA; V: TRBV5-8; length: 14
CDR3: CASSYTGRTGELFF; DNA: TGTGCCAGCAGTTACACAGGGCGAACCGGGGAGCTGTTTTTT; J: TRBJ2-2; size: many; D: NA; V: TRBV6-6; length: 14
CDR3: CASSREGASTGELFF; DNA: TGTGCCAGCAGTAGGGAGGGGGCGAGCACCGGGGAGCTGTTTTTT; J: TRBJ2-2; size: NA; D: NA; V: TRBV6-5; length: 15
CDR3: CASSASPGAYEQYF; DNA: TGTGCCAGCAGCGCATCACCCGGGGCCTACGAGCAGTACTTC; J: TRBJ2-7; size: few; D: NA; V: TRBV5-4; length: 14
CDR3: CAWSSSGQLYNEQFF; DNA: TGTGCCTGGAGTTCCTCGGGACAGTTGTACAATGAGCAGTTCTTC; J: TRBJ2-1; size: many; D: TRBD1; V: TRBV30; length: 15
CDR3: CASSLAGGHGVTDTQYF; DNA: TGTGCCAGCAGCTTGGCCGGAGGCCACGGGGTCACAGATACGCAGTATTTT; J: TRBJ2-3; size: many; D: NA; V: TRBV5-6; length: 17
CDR3: CASSLARAGRKLDTQYF; DNA: TGTGCCAGCAGCTTAGCGAGGGCAGGGAGAAAGTTGGATACGCAGTATTTT; J: TRBJ2-3; size: few; D: NA; V: TRBV7-2; length: 17
CDR3: CAIRQVNRERDTNTEAFF; DNA: TGTGCCATCCGCCAAGTCAATCGGGAACGAGATACGAACACTGAAGCTTTCTTT; J: TRBJ1-1; size: many; D: NA; V: TRBV28; length: 18
CDR3: CATSLAGVSNEQFF; DNA: TGTGCCACCAGTCTGGCGGGAGTTTCCAATGAGCAGTTCTTC; J: TRBJ2-1; size: NA; D: TRBD2; V: TRBV24-1; length: 14
CDR3: CAISESSSATDEQFF; DNA: TGTGCCATCAGTGAGTCGTCTAGCGCAACAGATGAGCAGTTCTTC; J: TRBJ2-1; size: few; D: NA; V: TRBV10-3; length: 15
CDR3: CASSASEGSGAQETQYF; DNA: TGTGCCAGCAGTGCCAGCGAAGGGAGTGGTGCGCAAGAGACCCAGTACTTC; J: TRBJ2-5; size: many; D: NA; V: TRBV12-3/TRBV12-4; length: 17
CDR3: CATSNPITGTEKAFF; DNA: TGTGCCACCAGTAACCCGATTACCGGGACGGAGAAAGCTTTCTTT; J: TRBJ1-1; size: many; D: NA; V: TRBV15; length: 15
CDR3: CASGTGSNQPQHF; DNA: TGTGCCAGCGGGACAGGTAGCAATCAGCCCCAGCATTTT; J: TRBJ1-5; size: few; D: TRBD1; V: TRBV27; length: 13
CDR3: CASSTRDRGSNEQFF; DNA: TGTGCCAGCAGTACCCGGGACAGGGGGTCGAATGAGCAGTTCTTC; J: TRBJ2-1; size: few; D: TRBD1; V: TRBV6-2/TRBV6-3; length: 15
CDR3: CATSGDRQGLNQPQHF; DNA: TGTGCCACCAGCGGAGATCGACAGGGCCTCAATCAGCCCCAGCATTTT; J: TRBJ1-5; size: NA; D: TRBD1; V: TRBV15; length: 16
CDR3: CASSLDAQNTEAFF; DNA: TGTGCCAGCAGCTTAGACGCTCAGAACACTGAAGCTTTCTTT; J: TRBJ1-1; size: many; D: NA; V: TRBV7-9; length: 14
CDR3: CASSLRQGLANYGYTF; DNA: TGCGCCAGCAGCCTAAGACAGGGGTTAGCTAACTATGGCTACACCTTC; J: TRBJ1-2; size: NA; D: TRBD1; V: TRBV4-1; length: 16
CDR3: CSAREGDGYTF; DNA: TGCAGTGCTAGAGAGGGGGATGGCTACACCTTC; J: TRBJ1-2; size: many; D: NA; V: TRBV20-1; length: 11
CDR3: CASSLLFPDGKTSGANVLTF; DNA: TGTGCCAGCAGTTTATTATTCCCGGACGGGAAGACATCTGGGGCCAACGTCCTGACTTTC; J: TRBJ2-6; size: few; D: NA; V: TRBV28; length: 20